This T cell receptor (beta chain) was obtained from a study of T cell responses to AZD1222 COVID-19 vaccine. For the study at large: Second-dose intervals near 4 or 12 weeks were combined. Regarding the study as a whole: Dominant at 160-218 and 743-854, vaccine-associated CD4 TCRs also spanned spike. Unmutated variant regions are reportedly the target of nearly half of TCRs that are spike-specific.

This clone has just one count. The antigen is not known. Using immunoSEQ multiplex PCR, the repertoire was profiled, and TCRdb retains in-frame clones only, with some absent. The data contain 55,000 to 65,000 clones, 75% to 90% of them singletons. CDR1 is SGHTA and CDR2 is FQGTGA in the germline V gene. The J segment lost 6 bases and the V segment lost 2 bases, leaving 4 bases of the junction unmatched. The CDR3 is made up of 16 amino acids. This receptor was identified in an adult in good health. This sequence joins TRBV7-3 and TRBJ2-3; 14 positions agree with TRBD2. Sequencing was performed on peripheral blood, taken on day 0 of AZD1222 vaccination. This CDR3 reads CASSLSTSGGVDTQYF. The CDR3 DNA reads as TGTGCCAGCAGCTTATCGACTAGCGGGGGGGTTGATACGCAGTATTTT.